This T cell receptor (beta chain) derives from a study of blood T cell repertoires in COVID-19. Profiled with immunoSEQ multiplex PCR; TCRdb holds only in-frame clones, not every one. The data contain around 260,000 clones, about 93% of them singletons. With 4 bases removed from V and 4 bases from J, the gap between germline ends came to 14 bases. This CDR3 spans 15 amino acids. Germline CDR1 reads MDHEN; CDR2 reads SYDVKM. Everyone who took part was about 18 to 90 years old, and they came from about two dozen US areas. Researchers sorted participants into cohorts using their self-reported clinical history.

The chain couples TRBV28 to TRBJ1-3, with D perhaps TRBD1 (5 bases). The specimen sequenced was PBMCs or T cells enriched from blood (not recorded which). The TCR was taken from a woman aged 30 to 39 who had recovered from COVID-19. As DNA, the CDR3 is TGTGCCAGCAGTTCTGGACAATCCTGGGGAAACACCATATATTTT. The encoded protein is CASSSGQSWGNTIYF.